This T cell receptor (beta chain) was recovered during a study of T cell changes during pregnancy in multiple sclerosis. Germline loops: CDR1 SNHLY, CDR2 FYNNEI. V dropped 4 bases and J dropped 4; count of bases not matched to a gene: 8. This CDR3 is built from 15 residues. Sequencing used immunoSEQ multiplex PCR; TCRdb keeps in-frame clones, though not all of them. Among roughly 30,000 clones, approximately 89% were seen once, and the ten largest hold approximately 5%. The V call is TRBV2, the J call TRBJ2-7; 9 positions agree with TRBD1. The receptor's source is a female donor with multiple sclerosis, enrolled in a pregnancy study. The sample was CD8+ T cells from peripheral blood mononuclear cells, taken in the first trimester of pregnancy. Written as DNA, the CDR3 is TGTGCCAGCAGTGGTACCGGGACAGGGAATTACGAGCAGTACTTC. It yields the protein CASSGTGTGNYEQYF.